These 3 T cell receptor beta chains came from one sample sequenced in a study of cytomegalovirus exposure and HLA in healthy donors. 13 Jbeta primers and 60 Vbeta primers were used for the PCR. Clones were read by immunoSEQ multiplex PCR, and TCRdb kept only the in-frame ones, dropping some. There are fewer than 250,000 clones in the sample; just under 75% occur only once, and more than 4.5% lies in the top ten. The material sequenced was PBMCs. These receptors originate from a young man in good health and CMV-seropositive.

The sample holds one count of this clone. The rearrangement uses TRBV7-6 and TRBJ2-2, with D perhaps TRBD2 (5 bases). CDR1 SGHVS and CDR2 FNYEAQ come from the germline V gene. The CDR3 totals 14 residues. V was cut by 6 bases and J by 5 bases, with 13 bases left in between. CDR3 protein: CASSFTRVTGELFF. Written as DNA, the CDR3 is TGTGCCAGCAGTTTCACTAGGGTTACCGGGGAGCTGTTTTTT.

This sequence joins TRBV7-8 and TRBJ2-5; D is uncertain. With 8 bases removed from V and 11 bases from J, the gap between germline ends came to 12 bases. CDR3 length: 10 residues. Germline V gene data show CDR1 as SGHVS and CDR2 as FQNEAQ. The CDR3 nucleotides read TGTGCCAGCTCTCCGAGAGAGCAGTACTTC. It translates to CASSPREQYF.

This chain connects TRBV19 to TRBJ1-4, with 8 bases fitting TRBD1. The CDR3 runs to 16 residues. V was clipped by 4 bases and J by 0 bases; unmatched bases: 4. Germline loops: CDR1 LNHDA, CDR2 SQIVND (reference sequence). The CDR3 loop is CASSTRGRATNEKLFF. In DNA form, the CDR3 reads TGTGCCAGTAGTACCAGGGGGCGGGCAACTAATGAAAAACTGTTTTTT.